The 18 T cell receptor beta chains below come from one sample, sequenced in a study of T cell repertoires in cytomegalovirus infection. TCRdb re-called the reads with MiXCR, one entry per CDR3 protein. The sample carries about 490,000 distinct CDR3 sequences, around 10% recorded once. The sequenced sample consisted of PBMCs. The receptor source for this set is a human donor in good health (CMV status not recorded). Some clones in this sample may be carry-over from other donors' samples.

This clonotype was seen a few times. The chain employs TRBV9 and TRBJ2-7, with D perhaps given as TRBD1 or TRBD2 (6 bases each). V was trimmed by 0 bases and J by 2 bases, leaving 9 bases between them. The length of the CDR3 is 14 residues. Per germline, CDR1 SGDLS and CDR2 YYNGEE. In DNA, the CDR3 is TGTGCCAGCAGCGTAGGAGGGGGGACCTACGAGCAGTACTTC. Translating it yields CASSVGGGTYEQYF.

This sequence joins TRBV28 and TRBJ2-7; D is perhaps TRBD1 (6 bases). Per the germline V gene, CDR1 is MDHEN and CDR2 is SYDVKM. The V and J ends lost 5 bases and 2 bases respectively, with 16 bases between them. The CDR3 totals 15 residues. DNA for the CDR3: TGTGCCAGCAGTGCACAGGGAACCCCTACCTACGAGCAGTACTTC. Amino acid sequence: CASSAQGTPTYEQYF. The variable domain in full, completed from reference TRBV28 and TRBJ2-7, reads DVKVTQSSRYLVKRTGEKVFLECVQDMDHENMFWYRQDPGLGLRLIYFSYDVKMKEKGDIPEGYSVSREKKERFSLILESASTNQTSMYLCASSAQGTPTYEQYFGPGTRLTVT.

About this clonotype: One base away lies a much larger clone, so this may be a sequencing read error. The chain couples TRBV11-2 to TRBJ2-7; no definite D call. Deletions cut 5 bases from V and 2 bases from J, with 10 bases between. The CDR3 extends over 13 amino acids. CDR1 is SGHAT, CDR2 FQNNGV, per germline. CDR3 loop: CASSAIMTYEQYF. As DNA, the CDR3 is TGTGCCAGCAGCGCAATTATGACCTACGAGCAGTACTTC.

The rearrangement joins TRBV27 to TRBJ1-6; tentatively, D is TRBD1 (6 bases). Trimming removed 5 bases from V and 0 bases from J, with 8 bases in between. The CDR3 runs 15 residues. Germline loops: CDR1 MNHEY, CDR2 SMNVEV (reference sequence). CDR3 residues: CASSKTGSYNSPLHF. The CDR3 DNA reads TGTGCCAGCAGTAAGACAGGCTCCTATAATTCACCCCTCCACTTT.

This clonotype occurred many times. The chain recombines TRBV2 with TRBJ1-5; D may be TRBD1 (5 bases). Germline loops: CDR1 SNHLY, CDR2 FYNNEI. The CDR3 is 17 amino acids. The V gene lost 5 bases and the J gene lost 0 bases, with 17 bases spanning the gap. The DNA of the CDR3 is TGTGCCAGCAGTACTTTCAGCGGGACGCTTAGCAATCAGCCCCAGCATTTT. Amino acid sequence: CASSTFSGTLSNQPQHF.

This clonotype was counted only a few times. The chain joins TRBV6-5 to TRBJ2-1, with 7 positions matching TRBD1. CDR1 is MNHEY, CDR2 SVGAGI, per germline. V dropped 4 bases and J dropped 6; count of bases not matched to a gene: 12. The CDR3 loop spans 16 amino acids. The CDR3 nucleotides are TGTGCCAGCAGTTTACTTAGGGGGCGCATAGCCAATGAGCAGTTCTTC. Translation: CASSLLRGRIANEQFF.

The table lists this clonotype with many counts. The chain combines TRBV10-2 with TRBJ2-1, with D perhaps TRBD1 (6 bases). Per the germline V gene, CDR1 is WSHSY and CDR2 is SAAADI. CDR3 length: 14 amino acids. V was pared by 5 bases and J by 4 bases, with 12 bases between. The CDR3 spells CASSLTGVYNEQFF. CDR3 DNA: TGCGCCAGCAGTTTGACAGGCGTTTACAATGAGCAGTTCTTC.

The chain links TRBV12-3 or TRBV12-4 to TRBJ2-7; 9 positions match TRBD2. This CDR3 has 14 residues. Trimming cost V 2 bases and J 4 bases; bases outside gene matches: 3. This CDR3 reads CASSLMAGGYEQYF. CDR3 in DNA: TGTGCCAGCAGTTTAATGGCGGGAGGGTACGAGCAGTACTTC.

This clonotype was seen repeatedly, ten times or more. This sequence joins TRBV5-6 and TRBJ1-6, with a possible D match to TRBD1 (6 bases). V lost 3 bases and J lost 9, with 16 bases in between. Germline assignment: CDR1 SGHDT and CDR2 YYEEEE. The CDR3 runs to 15 residues. CDR3 region: CASSSRGFEGSPLHF. CDR3 sequence (DNA): TGTGCCAGCAGCTCGAGGGGGTTCGAGGGTTCACCCCTCCACTTT.

This clonotype occurred a few times. The gene calls are TRBV29-1 and TRBJ2-7; TRBD2 matches at 7 bases. The CDR3 totals 12 residues. Germline V gene lookup returns CDR1 SQVTM and CDR2 ANQGSEA. V shed 7 bases, J shed 7 bases, and the junction held 10 bases outside the gene matches. The CDR3: CSGGRGLGEQYF. In DNA, the CDR3 is TGCAGCGGGGGCCGAGGACTAGGGGAGCAGTACTTC.

This clonotype has more than one count but fewer than ten. The chain links TRBV20-1 to TRBJ2-5; 7 positions match TRBD2. Losses at the gene ends were 3 bases for V and 7 bases for J; bases not matched to a gene: 8. Looked up from germline, CDR1 is DFQATT and CDR2 is SNEGSKA (reference sequence). There are 13 residues in the CDR3. The CDR3 DNA reads TGCAGTGCTAGCCCGAGCGGGAAGGGGACCCAGTACTTC. It encodes CSASPSGKGTQYF.

This clonotype was observed at least ten times. The chain links TRBV5-1 to TRBJ2-3; 12 bases match TRBD2. From germline, CDR1 is SGHRS and CDR2 YFSETQ. CDR3 length equals 17 residues. V lost 2 bases and J lost 5; bases outside the gene matches: 9. The CDR3 reads CASSLDGLAGLEDTQYF. As DNA, the CDR3 is TGCGCCAGCAGCTTAGACGGACTAGCGGGACTGGAAGATACGCAGTATTTT.

This clonotype was counted a few times. The chain links TRBV6-6 to TRBJ1-5; D uncertain. The V and J ends lost 2 bases and 1 base respectively, with 3 bases between them. The germline gives CDR1 MNHNY, CDR2 SVGAGI (reference sequence). The CDR3 has 13 amino acids. The CDR3 DNA is TGTGCCAGCAGTTACCAAAGCAATCAGCCCCAGCATTTT. This encodes CASSYQSNQPQHF.

The sample holds many counts of this clonotype. The CDR3 sequence is CASSLPGASNQPQHF. In DNA form, the CDR3 reads TGTGCCAGCAGTTTACCGGGGGCAAGCAATCAGCCCCAGCATTTT. This rearrangement joins TRBV12-3 or TRBV12-4 to TRBJ1-5, with TRBD1 as a possible D gene (6 bases). CDR3 size: 15 residues. V was cut by 2 bases and J by 1 base, with 9 bases left in between.

V is TRBV5-6 and J is TRBJ2-5, with D unclear. V gave up 0 bases and J gave up 5 bases, with 11 bases separating them. Germline V gives CDR1 SGHDT, CDR2 YYEEEE. The CDR3 extends over 14 amino acids. CDR3 nucleotide sequence: TGTGCCAGCAGCTTGGGCGGTCTGGGGGAGACCCAGTACTTC. Translated, it gives CASSLGGLGETQYF.

This clonotype has a count of ten or more. V usage is TRBV19 and J usage is TRBJ2-7; D is tentatively TRBD1 or TRBD2 (5 bases each). The CDR3 extends over 16 amino acids. Germline CDR1 is LNHDA and CDR2 is SQIVND (reference sequence). With 6 bases removed from V and 2 bases from J, the gap between germline ends came to 20 bases. CDR3 in amino acids: CASRHPGQSGTYEQYF. As DNA, the CDR3 is TGTGCCAGTAGACACCCGGGGCAATCTGGGACCTACGAGCAGTACTTC.

This clonotype appeared a few times. CDR3 DNA sequence: TGCAGCGTTACACCCCAGGGGGTACTCCAAGAGACCCAGTACTTC. Residues: CSVTPQGVLQETQYF. The rearrangement joins TRBV29-1 to TRBJ2-5, with 7 bases lining up with TRBD1. The length of the CDR3 is 15 residues. Germline V gene sequence: CDR1 SQVTM, CDR2 ANQGSEA. J lost 1 base, V lost 5 bases, and 10 bases had no gene match.

This sequence joins TRBV9 and TRBJ1-1; D is unresolved. From germline, CDR1 is SGDLS and CDR2 YYNGEE. This CDR3 is 13 amino acids long. V lost 0 bases to trimming and J lost 3 bases, with 6 bases between them. CDR3 nucleotide sequence: TGTGCCAGCAGCGTAGCCATTCACACTGAAGCTTTCTTT. This encodes CASSVAIHTEAFF.